This section outlines one T cell receptor (beta chain) sequence together with its context. CDR3 length equals 16 residues. Germline CDR1 is SGHVS and CDR2 is FQNEAQ. J was trimmed by 1 base and V by 7 bases; bases with no gene match: 10. Clones were sequenced by immunoSEQ multiplex PCR, and TCRdb holds only the in-frame ones, with some missing. The sample records roughly 57,000 clones, 75% to 95% being singletons. This sample is drawn from a study of blood T cell repertoires in COVID-19. In the study overall: Sources were T cells, B-cell-depleted T cells, or PBMCs; the material itself was cDNA or gDNA.

The sequencing sample was made of peripheral blood. This clonotype was sampled from an elderly man with acute or convalescent COVID-19. This chain joins TRBV7-8 and TRBJ2-5; 9 bases are shared with TRBD2. The CDR3 here is CASTLGPSGVQETQYF. The DNA for the CDR3 is TGTGCCAGCACCCTAGGGCCTAGCGGGGTCCAAGAGACCCAGTACTTC.